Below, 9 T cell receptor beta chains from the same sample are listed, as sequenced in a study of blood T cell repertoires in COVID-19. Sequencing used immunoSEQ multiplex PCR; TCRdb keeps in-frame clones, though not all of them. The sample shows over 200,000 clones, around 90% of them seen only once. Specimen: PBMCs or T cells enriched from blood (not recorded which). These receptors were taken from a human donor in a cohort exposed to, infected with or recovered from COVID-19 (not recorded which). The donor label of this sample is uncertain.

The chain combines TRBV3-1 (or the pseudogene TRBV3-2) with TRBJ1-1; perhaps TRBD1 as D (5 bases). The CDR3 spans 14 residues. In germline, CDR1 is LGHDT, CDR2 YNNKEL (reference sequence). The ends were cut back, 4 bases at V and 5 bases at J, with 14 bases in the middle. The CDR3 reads CASSPQARVTEAFF. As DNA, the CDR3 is TGTGCCAGCAGCCCCCAAGCCAGGGTTACTGAAGCTTTCTTT.

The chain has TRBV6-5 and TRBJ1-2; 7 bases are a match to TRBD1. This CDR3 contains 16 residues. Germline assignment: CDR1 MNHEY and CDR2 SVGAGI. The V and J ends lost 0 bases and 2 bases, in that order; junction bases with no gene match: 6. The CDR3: CASSYSTGEKNYGYTF. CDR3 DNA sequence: TGTGCCAGCAGTTACTCCACAGGGGAGAAGAACTATGGCTACACCTTC.

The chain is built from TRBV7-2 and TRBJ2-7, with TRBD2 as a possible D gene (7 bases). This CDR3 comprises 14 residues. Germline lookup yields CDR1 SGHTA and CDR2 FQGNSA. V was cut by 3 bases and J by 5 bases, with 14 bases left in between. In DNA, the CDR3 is TGTGCCAGCAGCTTGGGGGGGGCGCGTCACGAGCAGTACTTC. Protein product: CASSLGGARHEQYF.

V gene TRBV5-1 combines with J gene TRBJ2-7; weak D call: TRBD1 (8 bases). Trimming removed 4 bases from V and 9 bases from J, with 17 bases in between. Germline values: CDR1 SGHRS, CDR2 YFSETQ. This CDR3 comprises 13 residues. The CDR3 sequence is CASSVTGGRVQYF. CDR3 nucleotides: TGCGCCAGCAGCGTCACAGGGGGGAGGGTGCAGTACTTC.

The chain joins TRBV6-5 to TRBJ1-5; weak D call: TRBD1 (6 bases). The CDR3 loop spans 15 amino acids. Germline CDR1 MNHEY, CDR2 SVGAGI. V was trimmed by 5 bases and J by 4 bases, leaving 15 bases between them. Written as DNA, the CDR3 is TGTGCCAGCAGTCAACACGGACAGTCGAATCAGCCCCAGCATTTT. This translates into CASSQHGQSNQPQHF.

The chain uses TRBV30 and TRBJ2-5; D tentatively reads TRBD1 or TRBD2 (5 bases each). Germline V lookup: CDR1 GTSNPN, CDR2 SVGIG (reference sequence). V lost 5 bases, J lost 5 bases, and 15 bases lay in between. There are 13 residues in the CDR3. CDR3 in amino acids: CAWEGNFQETQYF. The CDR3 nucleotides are TGTGCCTGGGAGGGGAACTTTCAGGAGACCCAGTACTTC.

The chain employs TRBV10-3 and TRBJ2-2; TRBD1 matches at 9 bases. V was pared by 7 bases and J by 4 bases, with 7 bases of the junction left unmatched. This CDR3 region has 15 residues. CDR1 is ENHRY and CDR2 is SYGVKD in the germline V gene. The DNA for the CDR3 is TGTGCCATCATGCCCGGGACAGGGTCCACCGGGGAGCTGTTTTTT. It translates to CAIMPGTGSTGELFF.

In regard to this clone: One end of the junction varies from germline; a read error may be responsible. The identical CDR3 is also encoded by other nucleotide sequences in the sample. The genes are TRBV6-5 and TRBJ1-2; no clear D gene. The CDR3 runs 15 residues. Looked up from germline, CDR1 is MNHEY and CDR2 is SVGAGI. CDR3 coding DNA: TGTGCCAGCAGCACCGGGGTGATGTCGAACTATGGCTACACCTTT. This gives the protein CASSTGVMSNYGYTF.

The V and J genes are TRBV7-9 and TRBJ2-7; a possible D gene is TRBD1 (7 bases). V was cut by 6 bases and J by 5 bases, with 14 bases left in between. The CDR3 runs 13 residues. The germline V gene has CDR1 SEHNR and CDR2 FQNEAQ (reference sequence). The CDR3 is CASRSGGSHEQYF. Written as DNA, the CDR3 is TGTGCCAGCAGATCAGGGGGGTCCCACGAGCAGTACTTC.